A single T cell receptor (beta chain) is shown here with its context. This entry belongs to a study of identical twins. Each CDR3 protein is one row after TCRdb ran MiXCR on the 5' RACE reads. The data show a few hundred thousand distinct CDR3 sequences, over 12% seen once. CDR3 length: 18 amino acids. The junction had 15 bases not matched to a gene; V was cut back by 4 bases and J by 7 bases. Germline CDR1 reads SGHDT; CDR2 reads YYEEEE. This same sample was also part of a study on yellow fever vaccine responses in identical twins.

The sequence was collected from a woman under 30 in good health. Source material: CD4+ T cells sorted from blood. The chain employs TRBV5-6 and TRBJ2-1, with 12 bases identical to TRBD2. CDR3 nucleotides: TGTGCCAGCAGCCCCAAACCTCTCGCTAGCGGGGGGGCTAATGAGCAGTTCTTC. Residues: CASSPKPLASGGANEQFF. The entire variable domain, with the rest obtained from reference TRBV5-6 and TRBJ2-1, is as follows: DAGVTQSPTHLIKTRGQQVTLRCSPKSGHDTVSWYQQALGQGPQFIFQYYEEEERQRGNFPDRFSGHQFPNYSSELNVNALLLGDSALYLCASSPKPLASGGANEQFFGPGTRLTVL.